Listed below are T cell receptor beta chains from one sample, sequenced in a study of cytotoxic CD8 clonotypes in ibrutinib-treated CLL. The method was immunoSEQ multiplex PCR; TCRdb's version includes in-frame clones alone and lacks a portion of them. Of around 310,000 clones in the sample, 80% were seen once. This material consisted of PBMCs, taken before ibrutinib treatment. Receptors were obtained from a human donor with chronic lymphocytic leukemia. The CDR3 runs from the conserved cysteine through the conserved F or W. Each record gives: clone size, V gene, J gene, CDR3 length, D gene, CDR3 protein, CDR3 DNA. D genes are given only for firm matches. Rows give clone size only sometimes, using once, few, many, or a class for an expanded clone.

clone_size: -; v_call: TRBV7-2; j_call: TRBJ2-7; cdr3_length: 14; d_call: -; cdr3_aa: CASSLAFSRTEQYF; cdr3_nt: TGTGCCAGCAGCTTAGCGTTTTCCCGTACCGAGCAGTACTTC
clone_size: -; v_call: TRBV29-1; j_call: TRBJ2-5; cdr3_length: 14; d_call: -; cdr3_aa: CSGDVGLHQETQYF; cdr3_nt: TGCAGCGGGGATGTAGGACTTCACCAAGAGACCCAGTACTTC
clone_size: -; v_call: TRBV19; j_call: TRBJ2-7; cdr3_length: 14; d_call: TRBD2; cdr3_aa: CASSLVGGNYEQYF; cdr3_nt: TGTGCCAGTAGTCTCGTGGGGGGGAACTACGAGCAGTACTTC
clone_size: -; v_call: TRBV27; j_call: TRBJ1-2; cdr3_length: 13; d_call: -; cdr3_aa: CASSSSRFYGYTF; cdr3_nt: TGTGCCAGCAGTTCTAGCAGGTTCTATGGCTACACCTTC
clone_size: -; v_call: TRBV28; j_call: TRBJ1-1; cdr3_length: 16; d_call: -; cdr3_aa: CASSQLKTSRGTEAFF; cdr3_nt: TGTGCCAGCAGTCAATTAAAGACCTCCAGGGGAACTGAAGCTTTCTTT
clone_size: -; v_call: TRBV25-1; j_call: TRBJ2-2; cdr3_length: 16; d_call: TRBD2; cdr3_aa: CASSDRTSGSPGELFF; cdr3_nt: TGTGCCAGCAGTGATCGGACTAGCGGGAGCCCCGGGGAGCTGTTTTTT
clone_size: -; v_call: TRBV27; j_call: TRBJ2-7; cdr3_length: 14; d_call: TRBD1; cdr3_aa: CASRRDRDSYEQYF; cdr3_nt: TGTGCCAGCAGGCGTGACAGGGACTCCTACGAGCAGTACTTC
clone_size: -; v_call: TRBV4-3; j_call: TRBJ2-3; cdr3_length: 16; d_call: -; cdr3_aa: CASSQDWRAGTDTQYF; cdr3_nt: TGCGCCAGCAGCCAAGATTGGAGGGCCGGCACAGATACGCAGTATTTT
clone_size: few; v_call: TRBV6-6; j_call: TRBJ1-5; cdr3_length: 14; d_call: TRBD1; cdr3_aa: CASVEGAGNQPQHF; cdr3_nt: TGTGCCAGCGTTGAGGGGGCTGGCAATCAGCCCCAGCATTTT
clone_size: -; v_call: TRBV9; j_call: TRBJ1-1; cdr3_length: 18; d_call: TRBD1; cdr3_aa: CASSVEGVPGQGGTEAFF; cdr3_nt: TGTGCCAGCAGCGTAGAGGGGGTACCGGGACAGGGTGGGACTGAAGCTTTCTTT
clone_size: few; v_call: TRBV5-4; j_call: TRBJ2-7; cdr3_length: 15; d_call: -; cdr3_aa: CASSALDSRSYEQYF; cdr3_nt: TGTGCCAGCAGCGCATTAGACAGCCGATCCTACGAGCAGTACTTC
clone_size: -; v_call: TRBV10-3; j_call: TRBJ2-7; cdr3_length: 15; d_call: TRBD1; cdr3_aa: CAISEGTQGSYEQYF; cdr3_nt: TGTGCCATCAGTGAGGGAACACAGGGGTCCTACGAGCAGTACTTC
clone_size: -; v_call: TRBV7-8; j_call: TRBJ2-2; cdr3_length: 12; d_call: TRBD2; cdr3_aa: CATGLASGELFF; cdr3_nt: TGTGCCACCGGACTAGCATCCGGGGAGCTGTTTTTT
clone_size: -; v_call: TRBV6-1; j_call: TRBJ2-3; cdr3_length: 19; d_call: -; cdr3_aa: CASSELPLLGGRLADTQYF; cdr3_nt: TGTGCCAGCAGTGAATTGCCCCTTTTGGGAGGTCGCTTGGCAGATACGCAGTATTTT
clone_size: -; v_call: TRBV7-2; j_call: TRBJ2-7; cdr3_length: 14; d_call: TRBD1; cdr3_aa: CASSFRHRGYEQYF; cdr3_nt: TGTGCCAGCAGCTTTCGACACAGGGGCTACGAGCAGTACTTC
clone_size: -; v_call: TRBV28; j_call: TRBJ2-7; cdr3_length: 14; d_call: -; cdr3_aa: CASSLGRGTYEQYF; cdr3_nt: TGTGCCAGCAGTTTAGGAAGAGGGACATACGAGCAGTACTTC
clone_size: -; v_call: TRBV7-6; j_call: TRBJ1-4; cdr3_length: 16; d_call: TRBD1; cdr3_aa: CASSPSDRAANEKLFF; cdr3_nt: TGTGCCAGCAGCCCAAGTGACAGGGCGGCTAATGAAAAACTGTTTTTT
clone_size: -; v_call: TRBV9; j_call: TRBJ2-3; cdr3_length: 18; d_call: TRBD1; cdr3_aa: CASSVHAGQVDFTDTQYF; cdr3_nt: TGTGCCAGCAGCGTACACGCGGGACAGGTCGATTTCACAGATACGCAGTATTTT
clone_size: -; v_call: TRBV7-9; j_call: TRBJ2-7; cdr3_length: 14; d_call: -; cdr3_aa: CASSLQSHNNEQYF; cdr3_nt: TGTGCCAGCAGCCTACAGTCCCACAACAACGAGCAGTACTTC
clone_size: -; v_call: TRBV6-5; j_call: TRBJ2-5; cdr3_length: 14; d_call: -; cdr3_aa: CASSSLRWGETQYF; cdr3_nt: TGTGCCAGCAGCTCATTAAGGTGGGGAGAGACCCAGTACTTC
clone_size: -; v_call: TRBV30; j_call: TRBJ2-5; cdr3_length: 13; d_call: -; cdr3_aa: CAWSVNLRETQYF; cdr3_nt: TGTGCCTGGAGTGTCAATCTCCGGGAGACCCAGTACTTC
clone_size: -; v_call: TRBV19; j_call: TRBJ1-1; cdr3_length: 15; d_call: -; cdr3_aa: CASSIEHSMNTEAFF; cdr3_nt: TGTGCCAGTAGTATCGAACACTCCATGAACACTGAAGCTTTCTTT
clone_size: -; v_call: TRBV5-1; j_call: TRBJ1-5; cdr3_length: 14; d_call: -; cdr3_aa: CASSLDSVNQPQHF; cdr3_nt: TGCGCCAGCAGCTTGGACAGCGTAAATCAGCCCCAGCATTTT
clone_size: -; v_call: TRBV6-1; j_call: TRBJ2-1; cdr3_length: 17; d_call: TRBD1; cdr3_aa: CASSEAMGTGREDEQFF; cdr3_nt: TGTGCCAGCAGTGAAGCAATGGGGACAGGGAGAGAGGATGAGCAGTTCTTC
clone_size: -; v_call: TRBV7-2; j_call: TRBJ2-6; cdr3_length: 15; d_call: -; cdr3_aa: CASSPPWSGANVLTF; cdr3_nt: TGTGCCAGCAGTCCACCTTGGTCTGGGGCCAACGTCCTGACTTTC
clone_size: -; v_call: TRBV28; j_call: TRBJ1-5; cdr3_length: 16; d_call: TRBD1; cdr3_aa: CASSLLGRGGNQPQHF; cdr3_nt: TGTGCCAGCAGTTTGTTGGGCAGGGGGGGCAATCAGCCCCAGCATTTT
clone_size: -; v_call: TRBV29-1; j_call: TRBJ2-5; cdr3_length: 13; d_call: -; cdr3_aa: CSVERGKQETQYF; cdr3_nt: TGCAGCGTTGAGAGGGGGAAACAAGAGACCCAGTACTTC
clone_size: -; v_call: TRBV5-4; j_call: TRBJ2-1; cdr3_length: 14; d_call: TRBD1; cdr3_aa: CASSNRDSSNEQFF; cdr3_nt: TGTGCCAGCAGCAACCGGGACAGCTCGAATGAGCAGTTCTTC
clone_size: -; v_call: TRBV5-1; j_call: TRBJ2-7; cdr3_length: 16; d_call: TRBD1; cdr3_aa: CASSPGDRLGSYEQYF; cdr3_nt: TGCGCCAGCAGCCCGGGGGACAGGTTGGGCTCCTACGAGCAGTACTTC
clone_size: few; v_call: TRBV19; j_call: TRBJ2-7; cdr3_length: 16; d_call: TRBD1; cdr3_aa: CASSISGTEVSYEQYF; cdr3_nt: TGTGCCAGTAGTATCTCTGGGACAGAAGTATCCTACGAGCAGTACTTC
clone_size: -; v_call: TRBV4-2; j_call: TRBJ2-5; cdr3_length: 13; d_call: -; cdr3_aa: CASSQAYEETQYF; cdr3_nt: TGTGCCAGCAGCCAAGCCTATGAAGAGACCCAGTACTTC
clone_size: -; v_call: TRBV10-3; j_call: TRBJ1-2; cdr3_length: 15; d_call: TRBD1; cdr3_aa: CAISDITGGQNGYTF; cdr3_nt: TGTGCCATCAGTGATATTACAGGGGGACAAAATGGCTACACCTTC
clone_size: few; v_call: TRBV5-1; j_call: TRBJ1-5; cdr3_length: 13; d_call: TRBD1; cdr3_aa: CASRGQDNQPQHF; cdr3_nt: TGCGCCAGCAGAGGACAGGACAATCAGCCCCAGCATTTT
clone_size: -; v_call: TRBV4-3; j_call: TRBJ1-1; cdr3_length: 11; d_call: -; cdr3_aa: CASSRGTEAFF; cdr3_nt: TGCGCCAGCAGCCGAGGAACTGAAGCTTTCTTT
clone_size: few; v_call: TRBV7-2; j_call: TRBJ2-7; cdr3_length: 16; d_call: TRBD1; cdr3_aa: CASSLAGQGPSYEQYF; cdr3_nt: TGTGCCAGCAGCTTAGCGGGACAGGGGCCCTCCTACGAGCAGTACTTC
clone_size: few; v_call: TRBV7-2; j_call: TRBJ2-7; cdr3_length: 14; d_call: TRBD2; cdr3_aa: CASSLVGLAYEQYF; cdr3_nt: TGTGCCAGCAGCTTGGTCGGACTAGCCTACGAGCAGTACTTC
clone_size: -; v_call: TRBV6-6; j_call: TRBJ2-7; cdr3_length: 13; d_call: -; cdr3_aa: CASSPGTGYEQYF; cdr3_nt: TGTGCCAGCAGCCCCGGGACCGGCTACGAGCAGTACTTC
clone_size: -; v_call: TRBV9; j_call: TRBJ2-1; cdr3_length: 18; d_call: TRBD2; cdr3_aa: CASSVGGLAGFSYNEQFF; cdr3_nt: TGTGCCAGCAGCGTAGGAGGACTAGCGGGCTTCTCCTACAATGAGCAGTTCTTC
clone_size: -; v_call: TRBV27; j_call: TRBJ1-1; cdr3_length: 13; d_call: TRBD1; cdr3_aa: CASSLTGVSEAFF; cdr3_nt: TGTGCCAGCAGTTTAACAGGGGTGAGTGAAGCTTTCTTT
clone_size: -; v_call: TRBV7-3; j_call: TRBJ2-5; cdr3_length: 16; d_call: TRBD2; cdr3_aa: CASSLSPAGGPETQYF; cdr3_nt: TGTGCCAGCAGCTTAAGTCCAGCGGGAGGGCCCGAGACCCAGTACTTC
clone_size: -; v_call: TRBV29-1; j_call: TRBJ1-2; cdr3_length: 12; d_call: -; cdr3_aa: CSVGTPNYGYTF; cdr3_nt: TGCAGCGTCGGGACGCCGAACTATGGCTACACCTTC
clone_size: -; v_call: TRBV2; j_call: TRBJ2-3; cdr3_length: 15; d_call: TRBD2; cdr3_aa: CASSVGTSGADTQYF; cdr3_nt: TGTGCCAGCAGTGTTGGGACTAGCGGCGCAGATACGCAGTATTTT
clone_size: -; v_call: TRBV13; j_call: TRBJ2-6; cdr3_length: 15; d_call: -; cdr3_aa: CASSLGQVGANVLTF; cdr3_nt: TGTGCCAGCAGCTTAGGCCAAGTAGGGGCCAACGTCCTGACTTTC
clone_size: -; v_call: TRBV21-1; j_call: TRBJ1-3; cdr3_length: 15; d_call: -; cdr3_aa: CASTPTGDSGNTIYF; cdr3_nt: TGTGCCAGCACCCCGACAGGGGACTCTGGAAACACCATATATTTT
clone_size: once; v_call: TRBV7-6; j_call: TRBJ1-3; cdr3_length: 17; d_call: -; cdr3_aa: CASSSSLAGEAGNTIYF; cdr3_nt: TGTGCCAGCAGCTCCTCCCTGGCAGGAGAAGCGGGAAACACCATATATTTT
clone_size: -; v_call: TRBV5-1; j_call: TRBJ2-1; cdr3_length: 14; d_call: -; cdr3_aa: CASSTDRYDNEQFF; cdr3_nt: TGCGCCAGCAGCACCGACAGGTACGATAATGAGCAGTTCTTC
clone_size: -; v_call: TRBV5-4; j_call: TRBJ2-3; cdr3_length: 17; d_call: TRBD2; cdr3_aa: CASSSGRGGAPTDTQYF; cdr3_nt: TGTGCCAGCAGCTCCGGCCGGGGGGGCGCCCCCACAGATACGCAGTATTTT
clone_size: -; v_call: TRBV9; j_call: TRBJ2-1; cdr3_length: 16; d_call: -; cdr3_aa: CASSVSWSQGRNEQFF; cdr3_nt: TGTGCCAGCAGCGTATCGTGGTCACAGGGCAGGAATGAGCAGTTCTTC
clone_size: -; v_call: TRBV5-6; j_call: TRBJ2-1; cdr3_length: 16; d_call: TRBD2; cdr3_aa: CASSSPGLSSYNEQFF; cdr3_nt: TGTGCCAGCAGCTCCCCGGGACTAAGCTCCTACAATGAGCAGTTCTTC
clone_size: -; v_call: TRBV2; j_call: TRBJ1-5; cdr3_length: 15; d_call: -; cdr3_aa: CASRLDTIGGQPQHF; cdr3_nt: TGTGCCAGCAGATTGGACACTATAGGGGGGCAGCCCCAGCATTTT
clone_size: -; v_call: TRBV7-9; j_call: TRBJ2-2; cdr3_length: 15; d_call: TRBD2; cdr3_aa: CATTGTSAGGGELFF; cdr3_nt: TGTGCCACAACCGGGACTAGCGCTGGCGGCGGGGAGCTGTTTTTT
clone_size: -; v_call: TRBV5-1; j_call: TRBJ1-4; cdr3_length: 17; d_call: TRBD1; cdr3_aa: CASSLGTSGQGNEKLFF; cdr3_nt: TGCGCCAGCAGCTTGGGAACCTCGGGACAGGGCAATGAAAAACTGTTTTTT
clone_size: -; v_call: TRBV7-2; j_call: TRBJ1-4; cdr3_length: 15; d_call: TRBD1; cdr3_aa: CASSLTGQGLSKLFF; cdr3_nt: TGTGCCAGCAGCTTAACGGGACAGGGGCTATCGAAACTGTTTTTT
clone_size: -; v_call: TRBV18; j_call: TRBJ2-7; cdr3_length: 13; d_call: TRBD2; cdr3_aa: CASSPASGYEQYF; cdr3_nt: TGTGCCAGCTCACCAGCTAGCGGTTACGAGCAGTACTTC
clone_size: -; v_call: TRBV9; j_call: TRBJ2-1; cdr3_length: 15; d_call: -; cdr3_aa: CASSLWRDLDNEQFF; cdr3_nt: TGTGCCAGCAGCTTGTGGAGGGACCTCGACAATGAGCAGTTCTTC